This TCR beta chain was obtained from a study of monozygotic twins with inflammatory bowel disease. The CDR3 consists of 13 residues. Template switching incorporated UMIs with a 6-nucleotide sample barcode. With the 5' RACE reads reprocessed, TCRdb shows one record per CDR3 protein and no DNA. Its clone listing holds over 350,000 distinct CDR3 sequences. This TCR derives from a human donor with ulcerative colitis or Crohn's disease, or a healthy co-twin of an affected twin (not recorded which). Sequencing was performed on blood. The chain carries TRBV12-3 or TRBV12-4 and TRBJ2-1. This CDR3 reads CASSFIGNDEQFF.